Following are 23 T cell receptor beta chains from one sample sequenced in a study of Ad26.COV2.S vaccination and SARS-CoV-2 variants. Treatment defined: around 19 received Ad26.COV2.S at low or high dose, single or two shots; about 5 received placebo; per-sample allocation not given. Day 63 after the first vaccine or placebo injection was the time point for sampling. TCRdb's copy holds only in-frame clones and misses some; the assay was immunoSEQ multiplex PCR. Among hundreds of thousands of clones listed, around 89% were seen once. The specimen comprised peripheral blood, sampled in a trial of Ad26.COV2.S vaccine versus placebo. These receptors were taken from a person aged 18 to 59 who received the Ad26.COV2.S COVID-19 vaccine or a placebo.

The chain carries TRBV9 and TRBJ2-3; 9 positions match TRBD2. J lost 6 bases, V lost 0 bases, and 5 bases had no gene match. CDR3 size: 15 residues. The V gene's germline CDR1 is SGDLS and CDR2 YYNGEE. The CDR3 DNA reads TGTGCCAGCAGCGTAGGCGGGAGGGCCGGGGATACGCAGTATTTT. The encoded protein is CASSVGGRAGDTQYF.

The chain recombines TRBV7-8 with TRBJ2-7; D not certain. Germline V gene lookup returns CDR1 SGHVS and CDR2 FQNEAQ. V gave up 5 bases and J gave up 1 base, with 15 bases separating them. The length of the CDR3 is 15 residues. The CDR3 DNA follows: TGTGCCAGCAGCCCGCCGTCGAGCGCTTCCTACGAGCAGTACTTC. Encoded protein: CASSPPSSASYEQYF.

The chain carries TRBV4-2 and TRBJ2-5; 7 bases line up with TRBD2. V lost 1 base, J lost 2 bases, and 10 bases stayed unmatched. The CDR3 runs to 17 residues. Germline loops: CDR1 LGHNA, CDR2 YNFKEQ. DNA of the CDR3: TGTGCCAGCAGCCAAGCCCCTAGCGGAGCCCGTCAAGAGACCCAGTACTTC. Its protein product is CASSQAPSGARQETQYF.

This clone was seen at least ten times. In DNA, the CDR3 is TGTGCCAGCAGCCAAGATCTTGGGGATGTGACAGATACGCAGTATTTT. Translation: CASSQDLGDVTDTQYF. The chain joins TRBV4-2 to TRBJ2-3; D is undetermined. Trimming removed 0 bases at V and 3 bases at J, with 13 bases between. The CDR3 totals 16 residues. Germline assignment: CDR1 LGHNA and CDR2 YNFKEQ.

The chain uses TRBV7-9 and TRBJ1-6; D gene ambiguous. V lost 4 bases to trimming and J lost 4 bases, with 17 bases between them. This CDR3 is built from 17 residues. Germline V lookup: CDR1 SEHNR, CDR2 FQNEAQ (reference sequence). CDR3 sequence reads: CASSSYEGWSYNSPLHF. The CDR3 DNA follows: TGTGCCAGCAGCTCTTATGAAGGGTGGTCGTATAATTCACCCCTCCACTTT. The full variable domain, completed using reference TRBV7-9 and TRBJ1-6, is DTGVSQNPRHKITKRGQNVTFRCDPISEHNRLYWYRQTLGQGPEFLTYFQNEAQLEKSRLLSDRFSAERPKGSFSTLEIQRTEQGDSAMYLCASSSYEGWSYNSPLHFGNGTRLTVT.

This chain uses TRBV15 with TRBJ2-2; 10 bases map to TRBD1. The germline gives CDR1 LNHNV, CDR2 YYDKDF (reference sequence). The trim removed 1 base at V and 5 bases at J, leaving 4 bases unmatched. This CDR3 is built from 16 residues. DNA of the CDR3: TGTGCCACCAGCAGAGCCGGGACAGGGGAAACCGGGGAGCTGTTTTTT. This sequence encodes CATSRAGTGETGELFF. The complete variable domain, with remaining parts taken from reference TRBV15 and TRBJ2-2, reads DAMVIQNPRYQVTQFGKPVTLSCSQTLNHNVMYWYQQKSSQAPKLLFHYYDKDFNNEADTPDNFQSRRPNTSFCFLDIRSPGLGDTAMYLCATSRAGTGETGELFFGEGSRLTVL.

The J gene is TRBJ2-1, the V gene TRBV7-9, with D perhaps TRBD2 (6 bases). CDR1 and CDR2 (germline): SEHNR, FQNEAQ (reference sequence). V was pared by 5 bases and J by 5 bases, with 16 bases between. This CDR3 spans 15 amino acids. In nucleotides, the CDR3 is TGTGCCAGCAGCCCGCGAGGGACTCAAGACAATGAGCAGTTCTTC. Residues: CASSPRGTQDNEQFF. The whole variable domain, remainder taken from reference TRBV7-9 and TRBJ2-1, is DTGVSQNPRHKITKRGQNVTFRCDPISEHNRLYWYRQTLGQGPEFLTYFQNEAQLEKSRLLSDRFSAERPKGSFSTLEIQRTEQGDSAMYLCASSPRGTQDNEQFFGPGTRLTVL.

J is TRBJ1-2 and V is TRBV18; TRBD1 is a possible D gene (5 bases). Trimming left V 6 bases short and J 8 bases short, with 13 bases between. This CDR3 is 12 amino acids long. Germline CDR1 reads KGHSH; CDR2 reads LQKENI. The CDR3 region is CASSLAGSGYTF. Here the CDR3 DNA reads TGTGCCAGCTCGCTGGCAGGGAGCGGCTACACCTTC.

Relative to its sample, this clone is medium-sized. This chain links TRBV7-9 with TRBJ2-7, with 7 bases matching TRBD2. Germline CDR1 reads SEHNR; CDR2 reads FQNEAQ (reference sequence). Trimming at V came to 6 bases and at J to 3 bases, leaving 5 bases not matched to a gene. The CDR3 totals 13 residues. Written as DNA, the CDR3 is TGTGCCAGCAGTGGGGACTACCACTACGAGCAGTACTTC. Amino acid sequence: CASSGDYHYEQYF.

This chain joins TRBV27 and TRBJ1-2; 8 nucleotides align to TRBD1. CDR1 and CDR2 from the germline V gene are MNHEY and SMNVEV (reference sequence). J gave up 4 bases and V 6 bases, and 4 bases lay outside the gene matches. This CDR3 spans 13 amino acids. CDR3 coding DNA: TGTGCCAGCAGCCCGGGACAGGCCTATGGCTACACCTTC. Its protein product is CASSPGQAYGYTF.

The rearrangement joins TRBV19 to TRBJ2-7; maybe TRBD2 (5 bases). Germline V CDR1 and CDR2: LNHDA, SQIVND (reference sequence). The V end was cut by 5 bases, the J end by 4 bases, with 12 bases between. The CDR3 has 13 residues. The CDR3 region has the DNA TGTGCCAGTAGTCTCCGGGAAGGTTACGAGCAGTACTTC. Protein sequence: CASSLREGYEQYF.

The CDR3 region is CASSESKDGQHYEQYF. As DNA, the CDR3 is TGCGCCAGCAGTGAGTCGAAGGATGGACAGCACTACGAGCAGTACTTC. The genes are TRBV10-1 and TRBJ2-7; TRBD1 is a possible D gene (6 bases). Germline CDR1 is WNHNN and CDR2 is SYGVQD (reference sequence). The length of the CDR3 is 16 residues. Deletions cut 0 bases from V and 3 bases from J, with 15 bases between.

The chain combines TRBV6-6 with TRBJ1-6; D not resolved. Per the germline V gene, CDR1 is MNHNY and CDR2 is SVGAGI (reference sequence). The germline V and J ends were trimmed by 2 bases and 7 bases, with 9 bases remaining between them. The CDR3 covers 14 residues. The CDR3 bases are TGTGCCAGCAGTTACCTAACGATCAATTCACCCCTCCACTTT. Protein product: CASSYLTINSPLHF.

The J gene is TRBJ2-7, the V gene TRBV7-2, with 7 bases aligning to TRBD1. Trimming cost V 5 bases and J 4 bases; bases outside gene matches: 8. Germline CDR1 and CDR2: SGHTA and FQGNSA. The CDR3 totals 14 residues. The DNA of the CDR3 is TGTGCCAGCAGCCCATCCCGGGACAGTTACGAGCAGTACTTC. Translated: CASSPSRDSYEQYF.

The chain has TRBV6-5 and TRBJ1-2; D is ambiguous. In germline, CDR1 is MNHEY, CDR2 SVGAGI. The CDR3 has 12 amino acids. Between the trimmed V and J ends, which lost 8 bases and 3 bases, there was a span of 10 bases. The CDR3 sequence: CASLGDDYGYTF. Here the CDR3 DNA reads TGTGCCAGCCTGGGCGACGACTATGGCTACACCTTC.

The J gene is TRBJ2-7, the V gene TRBV11-2, with TRBD2 matching 9 bases. The CDR3 loop spans 16 amino acids. Trimming cost V 1 base and J 6 bases; bases outside gene matches: 10. The germline CDR1 and CDR2 sequences are SGHAT and FQNNGV. CDR3 bases: TGTGCCAGCAGCTTAGCGGGGACTAGCCGCTTAGGCGAGCAGTACTTC. Amino acids: CASSLAGTSRLGEQYF.

This sequence joins TRBV5-1 and TRBJ2-5; D may correspond to TRBD1 or TRBD2 (5 bases each). V lost 3 bases, J lost 4 bases, and 13 bases lay in between. Germline values: CDR1 SGHRS, CDR2 YFSETQ. The CDR3 has 14 amino acids. This chain's CDR3 is CASSYPGPPETQYF. DNA for the CDR3: TGCGCCAGCAGCTATCCGGGACCCCCAGAGACCCAGTACTTC.

CDR3 amino acids: CASSPNRDRGSNQPQHF. In nucleotides, the CDR3 is TGTGCCAGTAGTCCAAACCGGGACAGGGGTAGCAATCAGCCCCAGCATTTT. The chain recombines TRBV19 with TRBJ1-5, with 10 bases aligning to TRBD1. The germline gives CDR1 LNHDA, CDR2 SQIVND (reference sequence). CDR3 length: 17 residues. Trimming cost V 5 bases and J 0 bases; bases outside gene matches: 7.

The chain employs TRBV5-6 and TRBJ2-6; no clear D gene. The germline V gene has CDR1 SGHDT and CDR2 YYEEEE. V was trimmed by 0 bases and J by 0 bases, leaving 10 bases between them. The CDR3 loop spans 17 amino acids. In DNA, the CDR3 is TGTGCCAGCAGCTTGGTTGTCAGCTCCTCTGGGGCCAACGTCCTGACTTTC. It specifies CASSLVVSSSGANVLTF.

The rearrangement uses TRBV4-1 and TRBJ2-2; 16 bases are a match to TRBD2. V was clipped by 3 bases and J by 7 bases; unmatched bases: 8. The CDR3 has 18 amino acids. From germline, CDR1 is MGHRA and CDR2 YSYEKL. The CDR3: CASSHRGLAGGRGGELFF. CDR3 in DNA: TGCGCCAGCAGCCACAGGGGACTAGCGGGGGGGCGCGGCGGGGAGCTGTTTTTT.

The chain joins TRBV14 to TRBJ2-6; possibly TRBD2 for D (5 bases). CDR3 size: 15 residues. Looked up from germline, CDR1 is SGHDN and CDR2 is FVKESK. Trimming cost V 4 bases and J 4 bases, with 11 bases left between them. The chain's CDR3 is CASSLPAGGANVLTF. Here the CDR3 DNA reads TGTGCCAGCAGCCTCCCGGCGGGCGGGGCCAACGTCCTGACTTTC.

With regard to this clone: The same CDR3 can be traced to other DNA sequences in this sample. The genes are TRBV7-2 and TRBJ1-1; TRBD1 matches at 8 bases. V was pared by 3 bases and J by 5 bases, with 2 bases of the junction left unmatched. The CDR3 is made up of 13 amino acids. CDR1 SGHTA and CDR2 FQGNSA come from the germline V gene. The CDR3, as DNA: TGTGCCAGCAGCTTCAACAGGGGGACTGAAGCTTTCTTT. This encodes CASSFNRGTEAFF.

The chain employs TRBV10-3 and TRBJ2-3; no firm D call. Germline assignment: CDR1 ENHRY and CDR2 SYGVKD. Between the trimmed V and J ends, which lost 6 bases and 1 base, there was a span of 8 bases. The CDR3 totals 13 residues. The CDR3, as DNA: TGTGCCATCAGGACGGAAGGCACAGATACGCAGTATTTT. Protein product: CAIRTEGTDTQYF.